This T cell receptor (beta chain) was identified in a study of cytomegalovirus exposure and HLA in healthy donors. The study's findings and limits: Owing to their indistinguishability, certain V segments, notably TRBV6-2 and TRBV6-3, were excluded. Presence/absence analysis assumed near-uniform sequencing depth across donors. Association of a missense DCLRE1C variant with TCR beta V- and J-gene trimming was reported in a later analysis.

Notes on this clone: Its target is unknown.

This CDR3 is 14 amino acids long. Trimming removed 6 bases at V and 3 bases at J, with 15 bases between. Germline V gene data show CDR1 as LNHDA and CDR2 as SQIVND (reference sequence). PCR used 60 Vbeta primers and 13 Jbeta primers. Assay used: immunoSEQ multiplex PCR; TCRdb lists only in-frame clones, some missing. The sample consists of 200,000 to 250,000 clones, around 73% of them appearing once. The sequencing input was PBMCs. The sequence came from a male donor in good health and CMV-seronegative. The chain couples TRBV19 to TRBJ2-7, with D perhaps matching TRBD2 (5 bases). The DNA of the CDR3 is TGTGCCAGTAGCCCTAAGGCGGCGGGCTACGAGCAGTACTTC. It encodes CASSPKAAGYEQYF.